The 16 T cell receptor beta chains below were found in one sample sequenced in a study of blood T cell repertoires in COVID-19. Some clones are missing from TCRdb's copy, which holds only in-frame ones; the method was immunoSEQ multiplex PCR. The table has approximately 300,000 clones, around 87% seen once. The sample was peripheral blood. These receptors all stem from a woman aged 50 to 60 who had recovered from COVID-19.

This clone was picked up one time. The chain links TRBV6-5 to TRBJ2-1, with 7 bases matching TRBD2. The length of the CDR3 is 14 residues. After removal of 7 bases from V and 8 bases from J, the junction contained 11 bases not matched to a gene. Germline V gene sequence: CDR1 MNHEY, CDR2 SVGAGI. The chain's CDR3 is CASTRDYPIYEQFF. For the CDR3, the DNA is TGTGCCAGCACCAGGGACTACCCCATCTATGAGCAGTTCTTC.

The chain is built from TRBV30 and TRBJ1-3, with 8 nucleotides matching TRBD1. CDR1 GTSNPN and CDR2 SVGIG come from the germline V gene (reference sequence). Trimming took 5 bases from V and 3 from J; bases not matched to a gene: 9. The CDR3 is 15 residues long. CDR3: CAWALRGRFGNTIYF. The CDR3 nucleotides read TGTGCCTGGGCGCTCAGGGGGCGTTTTGGAAACACCATATATTTT.

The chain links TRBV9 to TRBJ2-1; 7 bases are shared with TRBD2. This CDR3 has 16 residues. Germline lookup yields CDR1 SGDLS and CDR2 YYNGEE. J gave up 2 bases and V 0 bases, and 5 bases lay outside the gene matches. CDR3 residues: CASSVGAGVPYNEQFF. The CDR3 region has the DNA TGTGCCAGCAGCGTAGGGGCGGGAGTACCCTACAATGAGCAGTTCTTC.

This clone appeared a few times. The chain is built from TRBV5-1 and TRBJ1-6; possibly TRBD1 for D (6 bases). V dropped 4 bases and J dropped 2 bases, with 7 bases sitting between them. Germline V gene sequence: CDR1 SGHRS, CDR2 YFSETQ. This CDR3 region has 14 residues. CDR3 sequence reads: CASSEGAYNSPLHF. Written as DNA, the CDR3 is TGCGCCAGCAGCGAGGGGGCCTATAATTCACCCCTCCACTTT.

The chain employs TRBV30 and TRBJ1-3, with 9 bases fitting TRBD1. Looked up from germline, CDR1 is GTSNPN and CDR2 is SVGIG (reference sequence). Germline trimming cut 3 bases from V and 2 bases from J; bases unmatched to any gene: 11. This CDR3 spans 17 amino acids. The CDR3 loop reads CAWSIPGQGPAGNTIYF. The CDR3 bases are TGTGCCTGGAGCATACCGGGACAGGGCCCCGCTGGAAACACCATATATTTT.

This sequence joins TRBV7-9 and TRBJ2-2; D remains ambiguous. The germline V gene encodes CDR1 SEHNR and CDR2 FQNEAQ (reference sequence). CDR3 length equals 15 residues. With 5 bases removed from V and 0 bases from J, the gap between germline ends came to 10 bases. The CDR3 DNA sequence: TGTGCCAGCAGCCCAGACACAGCGAACACCGGGGAGCTGTTTTTT. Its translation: CASSPDTANTGELFF.

The CDR3 sequence is CASTPRVEETDTQYF. CDR3 nucleotides: TGTGCCAGCACCCCTAGGGTGGAGGAGACAGATACGCAGTATTTT. The chain combines TRBV6-5 with TRBJ2-3, with D perhaps matching TRBD2 (5 bases). This CDR3 has 15 amino acids. Trimming removed 7 bases from V and 3 bases from J, with 17 bases in between. CDR1 and CDR2 from the germline V gene are MNHEY and SVGAGI.

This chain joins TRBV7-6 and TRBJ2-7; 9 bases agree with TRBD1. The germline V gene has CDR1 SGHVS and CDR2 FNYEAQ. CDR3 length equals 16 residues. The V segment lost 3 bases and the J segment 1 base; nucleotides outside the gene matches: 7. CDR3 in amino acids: CASSFGGDRGSYEQYF. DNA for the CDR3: TGTGCCAGCAGCTTTGGGGGAGACAGGGGGTCCTACGAGCAGTACTTC.

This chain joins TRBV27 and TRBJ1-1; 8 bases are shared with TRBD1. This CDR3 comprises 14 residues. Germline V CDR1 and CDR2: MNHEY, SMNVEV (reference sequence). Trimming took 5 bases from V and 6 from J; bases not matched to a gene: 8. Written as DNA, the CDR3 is TGTGCCAGCAGTCCGCTAGACAGGGGTCCTGAAGCTTTCTTT. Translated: CASSPLDRGPEAFF.

The CDR3, as DNA: TGTGCCAGTAGTATTAATTGGGACAGGGGGAGAGAGCAGTTCTTC. Translating it yields CASSINWDRGREQFF. V usage is TRBV19 and J usage is TRBJ2-1, with 11 bases that match TRBD1. Germline V gene lookup returns CDR1 LNHDA and CDR2 SQIVND (reference sequence). V lost 3 bases and J lost 10; bases outside the gene matches: 8. The CDR3 totals 15 residues.

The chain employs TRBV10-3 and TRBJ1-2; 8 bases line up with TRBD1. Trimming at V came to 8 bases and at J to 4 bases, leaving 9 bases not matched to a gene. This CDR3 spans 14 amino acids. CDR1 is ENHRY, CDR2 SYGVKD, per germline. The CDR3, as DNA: TGTGCCATCGGTGGACAGGGAACCGGCTATGGCTACACCTTC. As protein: CAIGGQGTGYGYTF.

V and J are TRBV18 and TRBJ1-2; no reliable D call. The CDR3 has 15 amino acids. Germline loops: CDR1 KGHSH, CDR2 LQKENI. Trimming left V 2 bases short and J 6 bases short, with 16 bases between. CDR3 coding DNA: TGTGCCAGCTCACCATACCCCCACCAGGAAAATGGCTACACCTTC. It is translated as CASSPYPHQENGYTF.

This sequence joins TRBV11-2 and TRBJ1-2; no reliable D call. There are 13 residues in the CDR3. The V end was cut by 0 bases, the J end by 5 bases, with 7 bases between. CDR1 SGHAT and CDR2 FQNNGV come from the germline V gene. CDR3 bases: TGTGCCAGCAGCTTAGATGAGGATTATGGCTACACCTTC. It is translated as CASSLDEDYGYTF.

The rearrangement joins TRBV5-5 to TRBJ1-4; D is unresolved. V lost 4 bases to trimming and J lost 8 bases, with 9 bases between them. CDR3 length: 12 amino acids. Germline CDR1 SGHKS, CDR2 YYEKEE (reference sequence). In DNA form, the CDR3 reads TGTGCCAGCAGCGACGAGAGGGAAAAACTGTTTTTT. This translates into CASSDEREKLFF.

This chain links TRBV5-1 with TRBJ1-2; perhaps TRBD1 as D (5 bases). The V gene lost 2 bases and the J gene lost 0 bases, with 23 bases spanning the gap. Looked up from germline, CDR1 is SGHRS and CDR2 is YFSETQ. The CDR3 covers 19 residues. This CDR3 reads CASSLYGDRRSLANYGYTF. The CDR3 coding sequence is TGCGCCAGCAGCTTATATGGAGACAGACGATCCTTAGCTAACTATGGCTACACCTTC.

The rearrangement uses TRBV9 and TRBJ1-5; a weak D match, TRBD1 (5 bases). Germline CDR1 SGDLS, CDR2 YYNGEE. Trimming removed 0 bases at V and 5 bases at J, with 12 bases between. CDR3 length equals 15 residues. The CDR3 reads CASSVALGEDQPQHF. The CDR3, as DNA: TGTGCCAGCAGCGTAGCTTTGGGGGAGGATCAGCCCCAGCATTTT.